This TCR beta chain appears in the sequencing data of a study of long-term antiretroviral therapy in people with HIV. The germline V and J ends were trimmed by 3 bases and 3 bases, with 17 bases remaining between them. Germline V gene data show CDR1 as KGHSH and CDR2 as LQKENI. CDR3 size: 17 residues. A v3.0 immunoSEQ assay was performed at survey level. Target depth was roughly 35,000-55,000 T-cell genomes per sample. Some clones are missing from TCRdb's copy, which holds only in-frame ones; the method was immunoSEQ multiplex PCR. The table records about 21,000 clones, roughly 84% of them present only once. Notes on the study in general: Those clones which expanded before ART made up the dominant part of the repertoire at all time points.

Details on this clone: The antigen is not known.

The source of this sequence is a woman aged 45-65 years with HIV. The specimen comprised unsorted PBMCs, sampled 1.9 years after starting antiretroviral therapy. This chain joins TRBV18 and TRBJ2-2, with D perhaps being TRBD1 or TRBD2 (5 bases each). The CDR3 region is CASSPRGPPGDTGELFF. CDR3 sequence (DNA): TGTGCCAGCTCACCCCGGGGACCGCCCGGGGACACCGGGGAGCTGTTTTTT.